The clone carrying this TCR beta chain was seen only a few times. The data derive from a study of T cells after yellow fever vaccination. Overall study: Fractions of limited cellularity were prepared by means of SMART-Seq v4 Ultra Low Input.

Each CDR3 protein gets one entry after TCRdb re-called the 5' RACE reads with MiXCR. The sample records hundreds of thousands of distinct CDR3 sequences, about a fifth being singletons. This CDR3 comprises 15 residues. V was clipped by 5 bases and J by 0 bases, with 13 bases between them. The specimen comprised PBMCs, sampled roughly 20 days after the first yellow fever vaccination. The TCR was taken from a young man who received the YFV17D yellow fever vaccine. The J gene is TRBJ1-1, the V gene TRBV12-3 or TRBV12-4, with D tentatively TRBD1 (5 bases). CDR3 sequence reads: CASSAAGRMNTEAFF. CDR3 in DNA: TGTGCCAGCAGTGCGGCGGGGCGTATGAACACTGAAGCTTTCTTT.